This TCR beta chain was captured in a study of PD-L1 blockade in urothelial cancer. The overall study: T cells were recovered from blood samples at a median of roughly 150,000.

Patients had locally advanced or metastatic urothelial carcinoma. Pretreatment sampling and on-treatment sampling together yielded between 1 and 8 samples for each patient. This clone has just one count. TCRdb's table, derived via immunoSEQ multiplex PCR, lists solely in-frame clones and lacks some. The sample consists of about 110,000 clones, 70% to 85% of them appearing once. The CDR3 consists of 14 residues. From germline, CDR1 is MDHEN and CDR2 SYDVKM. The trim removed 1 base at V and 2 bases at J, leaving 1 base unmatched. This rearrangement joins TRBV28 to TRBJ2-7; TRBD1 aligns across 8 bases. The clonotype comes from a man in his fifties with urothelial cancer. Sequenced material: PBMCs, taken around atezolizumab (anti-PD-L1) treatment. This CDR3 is CASSLSGQAYEQYF. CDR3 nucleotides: TGTGCCAGCAGTTTATCGGGACAGGCCTACGAGCAGTACTTC. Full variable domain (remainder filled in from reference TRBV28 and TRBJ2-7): DVKVTQSSRYLVKRTGEKVFLECVQDMDHENMFWYRQDPGLGLRLIYFSYDVKMKEKGDIPEGYSVSREKKERFSLILESASTNQTSMYLCASSLSGQAYEQYFGPGTRLTVT.